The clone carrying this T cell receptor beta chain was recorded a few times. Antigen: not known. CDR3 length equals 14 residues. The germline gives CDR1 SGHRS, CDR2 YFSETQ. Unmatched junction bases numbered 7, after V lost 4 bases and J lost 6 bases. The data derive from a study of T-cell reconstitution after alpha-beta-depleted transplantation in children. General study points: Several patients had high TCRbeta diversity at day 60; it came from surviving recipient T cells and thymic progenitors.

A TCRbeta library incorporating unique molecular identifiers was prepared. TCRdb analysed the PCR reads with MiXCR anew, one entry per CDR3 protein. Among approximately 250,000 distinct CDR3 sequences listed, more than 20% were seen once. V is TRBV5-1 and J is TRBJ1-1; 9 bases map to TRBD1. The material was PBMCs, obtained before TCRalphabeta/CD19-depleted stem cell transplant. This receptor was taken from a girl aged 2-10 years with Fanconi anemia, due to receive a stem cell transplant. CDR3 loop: CASSGTGFSPEAFF. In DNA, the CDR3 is TGCGCCAGCAGCGGGACAGGGTTCAGTCCTGAAGCTTTCTTT. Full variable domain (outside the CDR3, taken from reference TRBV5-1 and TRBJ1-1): KAGVTQTPRYLIKTRGQQVTLSCSPISGHRSVSWYQQTPGQGLQFLFEYFSETQRNKGNFPGRFSGRQFSNSRSEMNVSTLELGDSALYLCASSGTGFSPEAFFGQGTRLTVV.